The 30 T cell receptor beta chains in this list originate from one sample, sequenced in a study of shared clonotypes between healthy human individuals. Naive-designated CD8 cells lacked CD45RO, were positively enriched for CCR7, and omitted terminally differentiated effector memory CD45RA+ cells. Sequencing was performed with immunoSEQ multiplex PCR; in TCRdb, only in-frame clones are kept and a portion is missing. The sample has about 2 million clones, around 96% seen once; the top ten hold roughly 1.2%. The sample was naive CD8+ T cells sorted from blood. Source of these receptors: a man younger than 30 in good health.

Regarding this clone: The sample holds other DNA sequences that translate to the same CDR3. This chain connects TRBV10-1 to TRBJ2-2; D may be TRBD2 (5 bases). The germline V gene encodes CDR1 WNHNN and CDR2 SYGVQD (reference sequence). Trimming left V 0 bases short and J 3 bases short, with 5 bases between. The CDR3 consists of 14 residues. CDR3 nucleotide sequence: TGCGCCAGCAGTGAGTCCGGGGACACCGGGGAGCTGTTTTTT. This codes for CASSESGDTGELFF.

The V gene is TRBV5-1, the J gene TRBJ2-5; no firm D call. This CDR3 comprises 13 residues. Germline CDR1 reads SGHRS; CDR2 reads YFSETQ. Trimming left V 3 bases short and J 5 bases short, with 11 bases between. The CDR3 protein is CASSSIEEETQYF. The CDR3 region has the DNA TGCGCCAGCAGCTCGATAGAGGAGGAGACCCAGTACTTC.

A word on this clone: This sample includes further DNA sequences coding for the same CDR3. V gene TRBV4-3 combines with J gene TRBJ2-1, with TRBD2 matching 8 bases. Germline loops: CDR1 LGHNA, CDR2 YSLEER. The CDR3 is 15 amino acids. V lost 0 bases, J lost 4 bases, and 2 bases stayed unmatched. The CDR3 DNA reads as TGCGCCAGCAGCCAAGAACTAGCGGCTTACAATGAGCAGTTCTTC. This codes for CASSQELAAYNEQFF.

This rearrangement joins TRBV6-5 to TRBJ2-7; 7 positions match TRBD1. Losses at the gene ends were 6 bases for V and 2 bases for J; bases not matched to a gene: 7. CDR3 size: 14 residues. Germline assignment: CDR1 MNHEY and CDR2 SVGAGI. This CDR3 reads CASRSGTEAYEQYF. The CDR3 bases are TGTGCCAGCAGATCCGGGACAGAAGCCTACGAGCAGTACTTC.

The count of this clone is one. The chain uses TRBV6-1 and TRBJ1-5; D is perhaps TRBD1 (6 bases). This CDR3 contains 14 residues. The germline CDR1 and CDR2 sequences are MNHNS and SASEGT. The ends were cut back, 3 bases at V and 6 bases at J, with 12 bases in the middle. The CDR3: CASSDRGGVQPQHF. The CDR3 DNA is TGTGCCAGCAGTGACAGGGGCGGTGTTCAGCCCCAGCATTTT.

For the CDR3, the DNA is TGTGCCAGCAGCTTGACAGGGGGCCTGATGTACTTC. Protein product: CASSLTGGLMYF. The rearrangement links TRBV5-6 to TRBJ2-7, with 9 bases aligning to TRBD1. The germline gives CDR1 SGHDT, CDR2 YYEEEE. With 1 base clipped from V and 12 bases from J, the junction kept 5 bases outside the gene matches. CDR3 length: 12 residues.

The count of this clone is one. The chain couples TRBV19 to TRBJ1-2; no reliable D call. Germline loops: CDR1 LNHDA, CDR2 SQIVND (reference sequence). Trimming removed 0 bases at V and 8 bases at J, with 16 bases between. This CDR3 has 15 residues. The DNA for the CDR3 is TGTGCCAGTAGTATAGATCTATTTGGCATAGAAGGCTACACCTTC. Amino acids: CASSIDLFGIEGYTF.

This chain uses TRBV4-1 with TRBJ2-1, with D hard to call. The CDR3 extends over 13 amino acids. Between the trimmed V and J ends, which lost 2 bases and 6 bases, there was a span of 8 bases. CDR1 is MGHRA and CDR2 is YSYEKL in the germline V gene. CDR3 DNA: TGCGCCAGCAGCCAATGGTTGGGCAATGAGCAGTTCTTC. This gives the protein CASSQWLGNEQFF.

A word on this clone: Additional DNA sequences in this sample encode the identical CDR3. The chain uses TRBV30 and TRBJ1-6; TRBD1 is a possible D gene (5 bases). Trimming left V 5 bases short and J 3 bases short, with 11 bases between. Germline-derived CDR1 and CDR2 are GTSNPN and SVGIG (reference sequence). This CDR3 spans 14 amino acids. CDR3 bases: TGTGCCTGGGGGGCGGAGAACTATAATTCACCCCTCCACTTT. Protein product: CAWGAENYNSPLHF.

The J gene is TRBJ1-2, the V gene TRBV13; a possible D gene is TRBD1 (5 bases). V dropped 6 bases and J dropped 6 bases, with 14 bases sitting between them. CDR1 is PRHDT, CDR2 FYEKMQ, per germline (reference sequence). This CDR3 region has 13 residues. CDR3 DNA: TGTGCCAGCAGTGAGAGGGCGGGGGATGGCTACACCTTC. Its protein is CASSERAGDGYTF.

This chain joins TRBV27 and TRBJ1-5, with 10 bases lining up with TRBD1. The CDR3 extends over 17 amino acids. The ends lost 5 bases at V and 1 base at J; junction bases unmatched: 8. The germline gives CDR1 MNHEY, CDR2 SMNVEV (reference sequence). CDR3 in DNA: TGTGCCAGCAGTCCGCTAGCGGACAGGGGGAGCAATCAGCCCCAGCATTTT. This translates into CASSPLADRGSNQPQHF.

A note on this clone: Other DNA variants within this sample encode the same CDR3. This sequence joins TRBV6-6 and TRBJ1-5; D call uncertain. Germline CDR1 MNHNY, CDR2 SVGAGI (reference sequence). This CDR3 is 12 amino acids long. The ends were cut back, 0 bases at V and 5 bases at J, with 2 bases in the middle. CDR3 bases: TGTGCCAGCAGTTACTCGGATCAGCCCCAGCATTTT. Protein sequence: CASSYSDQPQHF.

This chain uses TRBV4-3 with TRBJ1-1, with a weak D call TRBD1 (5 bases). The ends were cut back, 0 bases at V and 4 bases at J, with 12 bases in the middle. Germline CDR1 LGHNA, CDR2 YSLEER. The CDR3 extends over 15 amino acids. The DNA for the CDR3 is TGCGCCAGCAGCCAAGACGGGGGTCTCGCCACTGAAGCTTTCTTT. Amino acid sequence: CASSQDGGLATEAFF.

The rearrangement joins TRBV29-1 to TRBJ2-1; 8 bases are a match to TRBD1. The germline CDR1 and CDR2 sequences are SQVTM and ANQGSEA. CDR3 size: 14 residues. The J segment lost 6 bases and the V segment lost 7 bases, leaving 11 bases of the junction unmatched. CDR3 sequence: CSAEDRGTGNEQFF. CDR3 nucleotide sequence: TGCAGCGCGGAAGACAGGGGTACGGGCAATGAGCAGTTCTTC.

CDR3 region: CASSQEPSGAIIQYF. Here the CDR3 DNA reads TGCGCCAGCAGCCAAGAGCCGTCGGGAGCCATCATTCAGTACTTC. The V call is TRBV4-1, the J call TRBJ2-4; tentatively, D is TRBD2 (6 bases). The CDR3 covers 15 residues. With 0 bases removed from V and 9 bases from J, the gap between germline ends came to 15 bases. CDR1 is MGHRA, CDR2 YSYEKL, per germline.

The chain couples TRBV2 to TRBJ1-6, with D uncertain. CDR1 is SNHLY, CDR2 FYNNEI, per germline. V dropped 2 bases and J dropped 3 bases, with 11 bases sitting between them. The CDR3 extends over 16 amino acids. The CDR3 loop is CASSESRSHYNSPLHF. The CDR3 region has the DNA TGTGCCAGCAGTGAAAGTAGGTCCCACTATAATTCACCCCTCCACTTT.

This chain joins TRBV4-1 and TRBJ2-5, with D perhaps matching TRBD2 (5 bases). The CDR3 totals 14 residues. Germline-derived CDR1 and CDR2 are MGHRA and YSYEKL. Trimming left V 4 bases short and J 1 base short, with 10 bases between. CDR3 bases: TGCGCCAGCAGCCCCCACACTAGCCAAGAGACCCAGTACTTC. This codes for CASSPHTSQETQYF.

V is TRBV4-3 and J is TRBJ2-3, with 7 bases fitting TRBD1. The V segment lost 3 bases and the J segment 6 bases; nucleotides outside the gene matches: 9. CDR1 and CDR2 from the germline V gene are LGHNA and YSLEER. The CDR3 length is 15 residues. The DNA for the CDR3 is TGCGCCAGCAGCCAGACAGGGATGGGTTGGGATACGCAGTATTTT. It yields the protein CASSQTGMGWDTQYF.

CDR3 sequence: CASRQGTSSNQPQHF. The CDR3 nucleotides read TGTGCCAGCAGACAAGGGACTTCCAGCAATCAGCCCCAGCATTTT. The V and J genes are TRBV5-5 and TRBJ1-5; D may be TRBD1 (5 bases). The CDR3 is 15 amino acids. The ends were cut back, 5 bases at V and 1 base at J, with 13 bases in the middle. CDR1 is SGHKS, CDR2 YYEKEE, per germline (reference sequence).

The CDR3 DNA reads as TGTGCCAGCAGCTTACACGGGAGCCCCTACGAGCAGTACTTC. Translation gives CASSLHGSPYEQYF. This rearrangement joins TRBV13 to TRBJ2-7, with D possibly matching TRBD2 (6 bases). This CDR3 region has 14 residues. The germline CDR1 and CDR2 sequences are PRHDT and FYEKMQ (reference sequence). Trimming shortened V by 2 bases and J by 2 bases, and 10 bases separated the two germline ends.

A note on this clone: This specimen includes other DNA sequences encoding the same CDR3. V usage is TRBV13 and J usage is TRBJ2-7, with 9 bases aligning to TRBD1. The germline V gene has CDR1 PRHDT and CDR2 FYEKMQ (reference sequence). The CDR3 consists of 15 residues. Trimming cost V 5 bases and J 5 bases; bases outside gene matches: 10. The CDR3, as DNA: TGTGCCAGCAGCAGCTCCGGGACAGGGAACCACGAGCAGTACTTC. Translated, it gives CASSSSGTGNHEQYF.

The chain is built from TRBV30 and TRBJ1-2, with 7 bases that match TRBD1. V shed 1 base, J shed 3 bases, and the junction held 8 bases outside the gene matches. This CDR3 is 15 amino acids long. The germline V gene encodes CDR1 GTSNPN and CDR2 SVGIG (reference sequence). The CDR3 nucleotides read TGTGCCTGGAGTGGCGGCGACAGGGCATACTATGGCTACACCTTC. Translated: CAWSGGDRAYYGYTF.

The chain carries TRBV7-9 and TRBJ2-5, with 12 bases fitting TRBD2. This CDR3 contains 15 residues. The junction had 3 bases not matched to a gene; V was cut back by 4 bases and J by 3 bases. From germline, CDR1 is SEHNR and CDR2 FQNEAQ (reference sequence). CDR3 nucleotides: TGTGCCAGCAGCTCCCGACTAGCGGGAGAAGAGACCCAGTACTTC. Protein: CASSSRLAGEETQYF. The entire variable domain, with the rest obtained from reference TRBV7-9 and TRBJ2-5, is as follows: DTGVSQNPRHKITKRGQNVTFRCDPISEHNRLYWYRQTLGQGPEFLTYFQNEAQLEKSRLLSDRFSAERPKGSFSTLEIQRTEQGDSAMYLCASSSRLAGEETQYFGPGTRLLVL.

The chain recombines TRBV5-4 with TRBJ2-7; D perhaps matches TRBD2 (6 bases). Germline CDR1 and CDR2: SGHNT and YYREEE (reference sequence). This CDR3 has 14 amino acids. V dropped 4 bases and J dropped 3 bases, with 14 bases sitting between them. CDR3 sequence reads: CASSPGGENYEQYF. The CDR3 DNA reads TGTGCCAGCAGCCCAGGCGGGGAGAACTACGAGCAGTACTTC.

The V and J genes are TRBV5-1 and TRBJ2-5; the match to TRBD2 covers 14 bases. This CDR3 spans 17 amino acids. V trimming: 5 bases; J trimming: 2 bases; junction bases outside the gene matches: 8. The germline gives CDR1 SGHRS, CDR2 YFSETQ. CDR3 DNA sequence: TGCGCCAGCAGTCCCGGACTAGCGGGAGGATTACAAGAGACCCAGTACTTC. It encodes CASSPGLAGGLQETQYF.

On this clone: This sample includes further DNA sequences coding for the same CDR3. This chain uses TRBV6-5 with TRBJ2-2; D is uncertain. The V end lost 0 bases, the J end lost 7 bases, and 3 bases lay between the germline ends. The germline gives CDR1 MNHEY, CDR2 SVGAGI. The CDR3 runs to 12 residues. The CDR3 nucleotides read TGTGCCAGCAGTTACTCCGACGGGGAGCTGTTTTTT. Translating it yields CASSYSDGELFF.

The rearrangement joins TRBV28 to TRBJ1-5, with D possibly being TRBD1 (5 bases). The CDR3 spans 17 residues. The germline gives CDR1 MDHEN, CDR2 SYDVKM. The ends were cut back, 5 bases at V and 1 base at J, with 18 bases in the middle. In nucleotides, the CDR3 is TGTGCCAGCAGTCTTGTCTCTGGGGGGTACAGCAATCAGCCCCAGCATTTT. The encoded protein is CASSLVSGGYSNQPQHF.

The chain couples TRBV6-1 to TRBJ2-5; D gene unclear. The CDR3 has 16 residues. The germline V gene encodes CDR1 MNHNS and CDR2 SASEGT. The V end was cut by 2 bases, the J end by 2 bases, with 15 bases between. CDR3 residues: CASSETEANKQETQYF. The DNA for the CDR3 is TGTGCCAGCAGTGAAACCGAAGCGAACAAACAAGAGACCCAGTACTTC.

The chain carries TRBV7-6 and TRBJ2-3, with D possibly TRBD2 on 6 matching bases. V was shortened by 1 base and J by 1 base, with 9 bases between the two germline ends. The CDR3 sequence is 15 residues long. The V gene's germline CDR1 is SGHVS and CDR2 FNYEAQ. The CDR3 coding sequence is TGTGCCAGCAGCTTAGTTCCTAGCGGCACAGATACGCAGTATTTT. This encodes CASSLVPSGTDTQYF. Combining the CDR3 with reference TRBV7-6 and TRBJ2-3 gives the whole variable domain GAGVSQSPRYKVTKRGQDVALRCDPISGHVSLYWYRQALGQGPEFLTYFNYEAQQDKSGLPNDRFSAERPEGSISTLTIQRTEQRDSAMYRCASSLVPSGTDTQYFGPGTRLTVL.

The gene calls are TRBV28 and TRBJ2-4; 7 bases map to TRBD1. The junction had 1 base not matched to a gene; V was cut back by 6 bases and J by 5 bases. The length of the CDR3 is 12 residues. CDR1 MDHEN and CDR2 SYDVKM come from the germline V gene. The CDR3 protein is CASRGTENIQYF. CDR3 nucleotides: TGTGCCAGCAGGGGGACAGAAAACATTCAGTACTTC.